The 7 T cell receptor beta chains listed next were all sequenced from one sample in a study of shared clonotypes between healthy human individuals. The protocol was immunoSEQ multiplex PCR, while the TCRdb copy is restricted to in-frame clones and leaves out a portion. Among 2 million to 2.5 million clones listed, just over 90% were seen once. Sequenced sample: naive CD4+ T cells from PBMCs. Subset specified: CD45RA+ positively selected. These receptors came from a young man in good health. Some clones in this sample may be carry-over from other donors' samples.

The chain has TRBV5-1 and TRBJ2-7, with 10 bases aligning to TRBD2. Germline CDR1 reads SGHRS; CDR2 reads YFSETQ. Unmatched junction bases numbered 9, after V lost 2 bases and J lost 7 bases. The CDR3 is 15 amino acids. DNA for the CDR3: TGCGCCAGCAGCTTCGGGACTAGCGATCTGAGGGAGCAGTACTTC. This sequence encodes CASSFGTSDLREQYF.

As concerns this clone: Other DNA sequences of this sample code for an identical CDR3. The CDR3 protein is CATSRGGSSYEQYF. The CDR3 DNA is TGTGCCACCAGCAGGGGGGGGAGCTCCTACGAGCAGTACTTC. The rearrangement uses TRBV15 and TRBJ2-7, with 7 bases fitting TRBD2. With V trimmed by 3 bases and J by 0 bases, 2 bases remained unmatched. This CDR3 has 14 residues. Germline-derived CDR1 and CDR2 are LNHNV and YYDKDF (reference sequence).

This chain connects TRBV4-3 to TRBJ1-1, with 7 bases matching TRBD1. Germline V gene lookup returns CDR1 LGHNA and CDR2 YSLEER. CDR3 size: 13 residues. The junction had 5 bases not matched to a gene; V was cut back by 4 bases and J by 6 bases. The CDR3 DNA is TGCGCCAGCAGCCGAAACAGGGGCCCTGAAGCTTTCTTT. Translating gives CASSRNRGPEAFF.

CDR3 DNA: TGTGCCAGTAGTACCCCAATAAGGGCTAGCGGATTCACCGGGGAGCTGTTTTTT. Amino acid sequence: CASSTPIRASGFTGELFF. The chain has TRBV19 and TRBJ2-2; 7 bases map to TRBD2. The CDR3 sequence is 18 residues long. Trimming at V came to 4 bases and at J to 4 bases, leaving 15 bases not matched to a gene. The germline V gene encodes CDR1 LNHDA and CDR2 SQIVND (reference sequence). The full variable domain, in which reference TRBV19 and TRBJ2-2 provide the parts outside the CDR3, is DGGITQSPKYLFRKEGQNVTLSCEQNLNHDAMYWYRQDPGQGLRLIYYSQIVNDFQKGDIAEGYSVSREKKESFPLTVTSAQKNPTAFYLCASSTPIRASGFTGELFFGEGSRLTVL.

The chain has TRBV6-5 and TRBJ2-7; D perhaps matches TRBD1 (5 bases). Germline V gene data show CDR1 as MNHEY and CDR2 as SVGAGI. Trimming left V 6 bases short and J 0 bases short, with 15 bases between. This CDR3 region has 15 residues. The CDR3 region has the DNA TGTGCCAGCAGAGTACAGGCCCTCCTCTCCTACGAGCAGTACTTC. Amino acid sequence: CASRVQALLSYEQYF.

V usage is TRBV5-1 and J usage is TRBJ1-5, with D possibly TRBD1 on 6 matching bases. The V end was cut by 4 bases, the J end by 11 bases, with 28 bases between. Germline assignment: CDR1 SGHRS and CDR2 YFSETQ. The CDR3 consists of 17 residues. The CDR3, as DNA: TGCGCCAGCAGCCTCCAGGGTGGACAGCTGGGTTTTTTAACCCAGCATTTT. This gives the protein CASSLQGGQLGFLTQHF.

This chain connects TRBV28 to TRBJ2-7; D is undetermined. Germline lookup yields CDR1 MDHEN and CDR2 SYDVKM. This CDR3 comprises 14 residues. Trimming removed 3 bases at V and 4 bases at J, with 13 bases between. The CDR3 nucleotides are TGTGCCAGCAGTTTGACACCTGAAGTATACGAGCAGTACTTC. Its translation: CASSLTPEVYEQYF.